This T cell receptor (beta chain) was identified in a study of metastatic and nonmetastatic thyroid tumors. In this sample, this clone turned up many times. No treatment of any kind had been given to any patient before thyroid surgery. The CDR3 loop spans 15 amino acids. CDR1 and CDR2 (germline): MRHNA, SNTAGT. Trimming stripped 2 bases from V and 0 bases from J, with 8 bases between. TCRdb used MiXCR to call clones anew from the PCR reads. The sample lists around 30,000 clones, less than 25% occurring once. The origin of this receptor is a female donor with papillary thyroid cancer or a benign thyroid nodule (not recorded which). Some clones in this sample may be carry-over from other donors' samples. The sample comprised blood. The rearrangement joins TRBV6-4 to TRBJ2-1; D remains unclear. CDR3 residues: CASSDGLSSYNEQFF. The CDR3 DNA follows: TGTGCCAGCAGTGACGGGTTGAGCTCCTACAATGAGCAGTTCTTC.